These 23 T cell receptor beta chains share one sample of origin, sequenced in a study of Ad26.COV2.S vaccination and SARS-CoV-2 variants. The protocol was immunoSEQ multiplex PCR, while the TCRdb copy is restricted to in-frame clones and leaves out a portion. Of hundreds of thousands of clones in the sample, about 89% were seen once. This sample's treatment: roughly 19 received Ad26.COV2.S at low or high dose, single or two shots; roughly five received placebo; per-sample allocation not given. Samples were taken on day 63 after the first vaccine or placebo injection. The specimen comprised peripheral blood, sampled in a trial of Ad26.COV2.S vaccine versus placebo. The receptors shown here come from a person aged 18-65 years who received the Ad26.COV2.S COVID-19 vaccine or a placebo.

The chain combines TRBV19 with TRBJ1-1; TRBD1 matches at 9 bases. The CDR3 totals 15 residues. J lost 3 bases, V lost 8 bases, and 10 bases had no gene match. Germline CDR1 reads LNHDA; CDR2 reads SQIVND (reference sequence). In nucleotides, the CDR3 is TGTGCCAGTCACAGGGGGCAAGGGAGGGACACTGAAGCTTTCTTT. It codes for CASHRGQGRDTEAFF. The whole variable domain, remainder taken from reference TRBV19 and TRBJ1-1, is DGGITQSPKYLFRKEGQNVTLSCEQNLNHDAMYWYRQDPGQGLRLIYYSQIVNDFQKGDIAEGYSVSREKKESFPLTVTSAQKNPTAFYLCASHRGQGRDTEAFFGQGTRLTVV.

The V and J genes are TRBV6-5 and TRBJ2-1, with 9 bases identical to TRBD1. V trimming: 5 bases; J trimming: 2 bases; junction bases outside the gene matches: 4. The length of the CDR3 is 15 residues. Germline V lookup: CDR1 MNHEY, CDR2 SVGAGI. The CDR3 loop is CASSRDRAPYNEQFF. The DNA of the CDR3 is TGTGCCAGCAGTCGGGACAGGGCTCCCTACAATGAGCAGTTCTTC.

This chain joins TRBV7-2 and TRBJ2-7; D perhaps matches TRBD1 (6 bases). The CDR3 is 14 amino acids. The germline V gene encodes CDR1 SGHTA and CDR2 FQGNSA. Between the trimmed V and J ends, which lost 5 bases and 2 bases, there was a span of 13 bases. The CDR3 is CASSGDIGAYEQYF. In DNA form, the CDR3 reads TGTGCCAGCAGCGGGGACATTGGCGCCTACGAGCAGTACTTC.

As regards this clone: At the DNA level, this CDR3 is encoded by other sequences in the same sample as well. The chain couples TRBV11-2 to TRBJ2-4; TRBD1 matches 7 bases. J gave up 5 bases and V 3 bases, and 7 bases lay outside the gene matches. Per the germline V gene, CDR1 is SGHAT and CDR2 is FQNNGV. CDR3 length: 15 residues. As DNA, the CDR3 is TGTGCCAGCAGCTTGGTCACCGGGACAGAAAACATTCAGTACTTC. As protein: CASSLVTGTENIQYF.

The genes are TRBV28 and TRBJ2-5; D uncertain. This CDR3 comprises 10 residues. Trimming removed 8 bases from V and 4 bases from J, with 5 bases in between. The germline gives CDR1 MDHEN, CDR2 SYDVKM. The CDR3 loop reads CASRGETQYF. The CDR3 DNA is TGTGCCAGCCGTGGAGAGACCCAGTACTTC.

This clone was seen just once. The chain uses TRBV4-2 and TRBJ2-3; D remains ambiguous. The CDR3 length is 13 residues. CDR1 and CDR2 from the germline V gene are LGHNA and YNFKEQ. V lost 0 bases and J lost 4, with 5 bases in between. For the CDR3, the DNA is TGTGCCAGCAGCCAAGAGGTATCAGATACGCAGTATTTT. It codes for CASSQEVSDTQYF.

The rearrangement joins TRBV5-4 to TRBJ2-7, with D maybe TRBD1 (6 bases). Germline CDR1 reads SGHNT; CDR2 reads YYREEE (reference sequence). The CDR3 contains 15 residues. V dropped 4 bases and J dropped 2 bases, with 16 bases sitting between them. This CDR3 is CASSPRAQGPYEQYF. CDR3 coding DNA: TGTGCCAGCAGCCCCCGGGCGCAGGGGCCCTACGAGCAGTACTTC. The full variable domain, its missing parts supplied by reference TRBV5-4 and TRBJ2-7, is ETGVTQSPTHLIKTRGQQVTLRCSSQSGHNTVSWYQQALGQGPQFIFQYYREEENGRGNFPPRFSGLQFPNYSSELNVNALELDDSALYLCASSPRAQGPYEQYFGPGTRLTVT.

In this sample, this clone turned up a few times. V is TRBV6-2 or TRBV6-3 and J is TRBJ1-5; possible D gene TRBD1, 5 bases. Trimming stripped 1 base from V and 4 bases from J, with 11 bases between. The CDR3 spans 15 residues. CDR1 MNHEY and CDR2 SVGEGT come from the germline V gene. The CDR3 sequence is CASSYFWQGNQPQHF. The CDR3, as DNA: TGTGCCAGCAGTTACTTTTGGCAGGGTAATCAGCCCCAGCATTTT.

The V gene is TRBV15, the J gene TRBJ1-2; D is perhaps TRBD1 (6 bases). CDR1 and CDR2 from the germline V gene are LNHNV and YYDKDF (reference sequence). This CDR3 region has 13 residues. The V end was cut by 4 bases, the J end by 2 bases, with 8 bases between. CDR3 residues: CATSNGQNYGYTF. The CDR3 nucleotides read TGTGCCACCAGCAATGGACAGAACTATGGCTACACCTTC.

The chain is built from TRBV29-1 and TRBJ1-2; weak D call: TRBD1 (5 bases). The germline V gene has CDR1 SQVTM and CDR2 ANQGSEA. The CDR3 contains 13 residues. V lost 6 bases and J 4 bases, leaving 15 bases between the germline ends. CDR3 sequence: CSVSWGDGYGYTF. CDR3 coding DNA: TGCAGCGTCTCTTGGGGCGATGGCTATGGCTACACCTTC.

The CDR3 region has the DNA TGTGCCACCGAAAAGGGACTAGCGGCTAAAGAGACCCAGTACTTC. This sequence encodes CATEKGLAAKETQYF. The genes are TRBV15 and TRBJ2-5; TRBD2 matches 11 bases. The germline CDR1 and CDR2 sequences are LNHNV and YYDKDF (reference sequence). The CDR3 has 15 residues. Trimming cost V 8 bases and J 3 bases; bases outside gene matches: 8. Full variable domain (outside the CDR3, taken from reference TRBV15 and TRBJ2-5): DAMVIQNPRYQVTQFGKPVTLSCSQTLNHNVMYWYQQKSSQAPKLLFHYYDKDFNNEADTPDNFQSRRPNTSFCFLDIRSPGLGDTAMYLCATEKGLAAKETQYFGPGTRLLVL.

The gene calls are TRBV5-1 and TRBJ2-1; 8 bases are a match to TRBD2. Per the germline V gene, CDR1 is SGHRS and CDR2 is YFSETQ. This CDR3 is 14 amino acids long. V trimming: 4 bases; J trimming: 9 bases; junction bases outside the gene matches: 9. The CDR3 DNA is TGCGCCAGCAGCAGAGCGGGAGAGAGGGGTGAGCAGTTCTTC. It specifies CASSRAGERGEQFF.

The rearrangement links TRBV15 to TRBJ1-2; 7 bases map to TRBD1. CDR3 length: 12 amino acids. The V and J ends lost 2 bases and 8 bases, in that order; junction bases with no gene match: 2. Germline V gene data show CDR1 as LNHNV and CDR2 as YYDKDF (reference sequence). DNA for the CDR3: TGTGCCACCAGCAGACTGGACAGGGGCTACACCTTC. Translating gives CATSRLDRGYTF. Based on the CDR3 plus reference TRBV15 and TRBJ1-2, the full variable domain is DAMVIQNPRYQVTQFGKPVTLSCSQTLNHNVMYWYQQKSSQAPKLLFHYYDKDFNNEADTPDNFQSRRPNTSFCFLDIRSPGLGDTAMYLCATSRLDRGYTFGSGTRLTVV.

The J gene is TRBJ1-3, the V gene TRBV12-3 or TRBV12-4, with unresolved D. The V and J ends lost 1 base and 9 bases respectively, with 7 bases between them. The CDR3 is 12 amino acids. CDR3 region: CASSLGVSTIYF. CDR3 nucleotide sequence: TGTGCCAGCAGTTTAGGGGTTAGCACCATATATTTT.

The chain recombines TRBV19 with TRBJ1-2; 8 bases align to TRBD1. The CDR3 has 17 amino acids. J was trimmed by 0 bases and V by 8 bases; bases with no gene match: 14. CDR1 LNHDA and CDR2 SQIVND come from the germline V gene (reference sequence). The CDR3 spells CASCRVGSTGANYGYTF. For the CDR3, the DNA is TGTGCCAGTTGCAGGGTAGGATCGACAGGGGCTAACTATGGCTACACCTTC.

This clone was seen once. The chain has TRBV7-4 and TRBJ2-2; 7 nucleotides align to TRBD2. Trimming took 5 bases from V and 5 from J; bases not matched to a gene: 11. The CDR3 loop spans 16 amino acids. Germline V lookup: CDR1 SGHVT, CDR2 SQSDAQ. DNA of the CDR3: TGTGCCAGCAGCCCTCAGCGGGGCGTGGGGACCGGGGAGCTGTTTTTT. Residues: CASSPQRGVGTGELFF.

The chain recombines TRBV5-5 with TRBJ1-1; D not certain. V was trimmed by 4 bases and J by 3 bases, leaving 16 bases between them. Germline CDR1 and CDR2: SGHKS and YYEKEE (reference sequence). This CDR3 comprises 15 residues. CDR3 loop: CASSPRDGSYTEAFF. CDR3 nucleotides: TGTGCCAGCAGCCCCCGAGACGGGTCGTACACTGAAGCTTTCTTT.

Written as DNA, the CDR3 is TGTGCCAGCAGCCCGGGGCGGACGGGCCCCGTCGGGGAGCTGTTTTTT. Its translation is CASSPGRTGPVGELFF. The chain has TRBV9 and TRBJ2-2; D possibly matches TRBD1 or TRBD2 (5 bases each). The CDR3 runs to 16 residues. The germline V gene encodes CDR1 SGDLS and CDR2 YYNGEE. V was cut by 4 bases and J by 7 bases, with 20 bases left in between.

The CDR3 region has the DNA TGTGCCAGCAGCTTAGAATCCCATGGCTACACCTTC. This sequence encodes CASSLESHGYTF. The rearrangement links TRBV7-9 to TRBJ1-2; D is ambiguous. Trimming removed 1 base from V and 6 bases from J, with 6 bases in between. CDR3 size: 12 residues. CDR1 and CDR2 (germline): SEHNR, FQNEAQ (reference sequence).

Remarks on this clone: Other DNA sequences within the sample encode an identical CDR3. The chain employs TRBV19 and TRBJ2-7; 9 bases match TRBD2. The V gene's germline CDR1 is LNHDA and CDR2 SQIVND (reference sequence). The ends lost 3 bases at V and 0 bases at J; junction bases unmatched: 3. CDR3 length: 15 residues. In DNA, the CDR3 is TGTGCCAGTAGTATCCTAGCGGGAAGCTCCTACGAGCAGTACTTC. Amino acid sequence: CASSILAGSSYEQYF.

The V gene is TRBV29-1, the J gene TRBJ1-2; no firm D call. The CDR3 is 13 amino acids. Trimming pared 7 bases from V and 6 bases from J, leaving 18 bases between. Germline CDR1 reads SQVTM; CDR2 reads ANQGSEA. CDR3 sequence (DNA): TGCAGCGCATTTATCGTGGGAGGGCATGGCTACACCTTC. This gives the protein CSAFIVGGHGYTF.

The chain joins TRBV6-2 or TRBV6-3 to TRBJ2-7, with TRBD1 matching over 8 bases. J was trimmed by 4 bases and V by 5 bases; bases with no gene match: 4. The CDR3 extends over 13 amino acids. CDR1 MNHEY and CDR2 SVGEGT come from the germline V gene. This chain's CDR3 is CASSRGQGYEQYF. In DNA form, the CDR3 reads TGTGCCAGCAGTCGCGGACAGGGATACGAGCAGTACTTC.

This clone occurred a few times. The genes are TRBV5-4 and TRBJ1-2; no definite D call. Germline CDR1 SGHNT, CDR2 YYREEE (reference sequence). Trimming took 0 bases from V and 1 from J, leaving 4 bases between them. This CDR3 contains 13 residues. The CDR3 reads CASSLGVNYGYTF. In DNA form, the CDR3 reads TGTGCCAGCAGCTTGGGTGTTAACTATGGCTACACCTTC.